These 8 T cell receptor beta chains originate from one sample sequenced in a study of T cells after yellow fever vaccination. From the 5' RACE reads, TCRdb called clonotypes with MiXCR, one entry per CDR3 protein. This sample has about 210,000 distinct CDR3 sequences, with approximately 3.3% found just once. The material sequenced was CD4+ T cells sorted from PBMCs, taken 10 days after the yellow fever booster vaccination. The receptors shown here come from a man aged 18 to 29 who received the YFV17D yellow fever vaccine.

In this sample, this clonotype turned up many times. The chain combines TRBV11-2 with TRBJ2-2; D ambiguous. Germline V gene sequence: CDR1 SGHAT, CDR2 FQNNGV. V lost 1 base and J 5 bases, leaving 14 bases between the germline ends. CDR3 length: 16 residues. CDR3 in DNA: TGTGCCAGCAGCTTAGGAAGCCCGGTACATACCGGGGAGCTGTTTTTT. It is translated as CASSLGSPVHTGELFF.

The chain joins TRBV6-5 to TRBJ2-5; D unresolved. V dropped 0 bases and J dropped 1 base, with 15 bases sitting between them. CDR3 size: 17 residues. Looked up from germline, CDR1 is MNHEY and CDR2 is SVGAGI. The CDR3 loop reads CASSYSFFPGPQETQYF. The CDR3 DNA sequence: TGTGCCAGCAGTTACTCGTTCTTCCCCGGTCCCCAAGAGACCCAGTACTTC.

The rearrangement links TRBV19 to TRBJ1-4; D uncertain. Trimming removed 7 bases from V and 6 bases from J, with 12 bases in between. This CDR3 spans 13 amino acids. Germline values: CDR1 LNHDA, CDR2 SQIVND (reference sequence). In DNA, the CDR3 is TGTGCCAGTAAGGCCCCCCCGGATGAAAAACTGTTTTTT. It translates to CASKAPPDEKLFF.

This chain links TRBV6-5 with TRBJ2-3; 10 bases agree with TRBD2. The CDR3 has 16 residues. V lost 7 bases and J lost 3; bases outside the gene matches: 10. The germline V gene has CDR1 MNHEY and CDR2 SVGAGI. CDR3 protein: CASTPQRGGRTDTQYF. The CDR3 DNA reads as TGTGCCAGCACCCCCCAGCGGGGGGGCCGGACAGATACGCAGTATTTT.

This clonotype was seen many times. This sequence joins TRBV7-2 and TRBJ1-1; no reliable D call. V gave up 1 base and J gave up 7 bases, with 16 bases separating them. In germline, CDR1 is SGHTA, CDR2 FQGNSA. The CDR3 sequence is 15 residues long. The CDR3 protein is CASSLEAPPWGEAFF. The CDR3 region has the DNA TGTGCCAGCAGCTTAGAGGCCCCACCTTGGGGTGAAGCTTTCTTT.

The gene calls are TRBV6-2 or TRBV6-3 and TRBJ2-7; the D call may be TRBD1 or TRBD2 (5 bases each). The CDR3 extends over 12 amino acids. V lost 8 bases, J lost 4 bases, and 12 bases lay in between. Germline CDR1 reads MNHEY; CDR2 reads SVGEGT. CDR3 bases: TGTGCCAGCCGCACGAGGGGTTACGAGCAGTACGTC. Its protein product is CASRTRGYEQYV.

This clonotype was observed at least ten times. V is TRBV9 and J is TRBJ2-1; D perhaps matches TRBD1 (6 bases). CDR3 length: 16 amino acids. Germline CDR1 reads SGDLS; CDR2 reads YYNGEE. V shed 0 bases and J shed 3 bases, with 13 bases lying between them. The DNA of the CDR3 is TGTGCCAGCAGCGTAGGGTGGGGGCAGGGCTACAATGAGCAGTTCTTC. Translated, it gives CASSVGWGQGYNEQFF.

This clonotype was counted ten times or more. The chain has TRBV6-5 and TRBJ1-2, with D tentatively TRBD1 (6 bases). The CDR3 loop spans 16 amino acids. V was cut by 6 bases and J by 2 bases, with 19 bases left in between. CDR1 MNHEY and CDR2 SVGAGI come from the germline V gene. Here the CDR3 DNA reads TGTGCCAGCAGAAGCTCCGGGGCAAGGGGGAACTATGGCTACACCTTC. Translating gives CASRSSGARGNYGYTF.